The 9 T cell receptor beta chains in this list originate from one sample, sequenced in a study of response to subunit inactivated influenza vaccine. Via MiXCR, TCRdb re-called the RT-PCR reads, giving one row per CDR3 protein. The table lists roughly 460,000 distinct CDR3 sequences, over 9.5% of them singletons. The specimen comprised PBMCs from blood, sampled more than 35 days after vaccination. These receptors were taken from a man aged 50 to 59 who received an inactivated influenza vaccine.

This clonotype was counted a single time. With a much larger clone just one base away, this may be a read error. The V call is TRBV6-1, the J call TRBJ2-3; TRBD2 agrees at 11 bases. The CDR3 is 16 amino acids. In germline, CDR1 is MNHNS, CDR2 SASEGT. V shed 6 bases, J shed 7 bases, and the junction held 12 bases outside the gene matches. The CDR3 DNA sequence: TGTGCCAGCAGCGCACGGACTAGCGGGTGTGGGAATACGCAGTATTTT. Its protein product is CASSARTSGCGNTQYF.

The J gene is TRBJ2-2, the V gene TRBV7-9; D call uncertain. Trimming shortened V by 8 bases and J by 0 bases, and 13 bases separated the two germline ends. Per the germline V gene, CDR1 is SEHNR and CDR2 is FQNEAQ (reference sequence). This CDR3 region has 15 residues. CDR3 DNA: TGTGCCAGCTTGGTGGGCACTGCGAACACCGGGGAGCTGTTTTTT. It translates to CASLVGTANTGELFF. The full variable domain, completed using reference TRBV7-9 and TRBJ2-2, is DTGVSQNPRHKITKRGQNVTFRCDPISEHNRLYWYRQTLGQGPEFLTYFQNEAQLEKSRLLSDRFSAERPKGSFSTLEIQRTEQGDSAMYLCASLVGTANTGELFFGEGSRLTVL.

This clonotype occurred a few times. The chain has TRBV7-2 and TRBJ1-4; D possibly corresponds to TRBD1 (6 bases). Germline V gene sequence: CDR1 SGHTA, CDR2 FQGNSA. V was shortened by 4 bases and J by 10 bases, with 19 bases between the two germline ends. The CDR3 extends over 15 amino acids. The CDR3 spells CASSSGVGMNGKLFF. CDR3 DNA sequence: TGTGCCAGCAGCTCAGGGGTGGGCATGAACGGAAAACTGTTTTTT.

This chain connects TRBV20-1 to TRBJ2-1; TRBD2 is a possible D gene (6 bases). The V gene lost 6 bases and the J gene lost 5 bases, with 17 bases spanning the gap. Germline-derived CDR1 and CDR2 are DFQATT and SNEGSKA (reference sequence). CDR3 length: 14 amino acids. CDR3 sequence (DNA): TGCAGTGCCCCCTACGGGGGACGTAACAATGAGCAGTTCTTC. Translated: CSAPYGGRNNEQFF.

This clonotype was counted at least ten times. J is TRBJ2-1 and V is TRBV7-2; D is uncertain. The germline CDR1 and CDR2 sequences are SGHTA and FQGNSA. Deletions cut 5 bases from V and 11 bases from J, with 13 bases between. The CDR3 consists of 12 residues. The DNA for the CDR3 is TGTGCCAGCAGCCTGAGTACAATGCAGCAGTTCTTC. Amino acids: CASSLSTMQQFF.

This clonotype was recorded at least ten times. The chain has TRBV12-3 or TRBV12-4 and TRBJ1-1; D gene unclear. The CDR3 extends over 13 amino acids. Trimming pared 11 bases from V and 1 base from J, leaving 14 bases between. CDR3 region: CAGKRAQNTEAFF. The CDR3 bases are TGTGCCGGTAAGAGGGCTCAGAACACTGAAGCTTTCTTT.

A few counts support this clonotype. This rearrangement joins TRBV20-1 to TRBJ2-1; D might be TRBD1 (5 bases). The germline V gene encodes CDR1 DFQATT and CDR2 SNEGSKA (reference sequence). V lost 5 bases and J 12 bases, leaving 17 bases between the germline ends. The CDR3 consists of 12 residues. CDR3 protein: CSARYMDKGQFF. The CDR3 DNA reads as TGCAGTGCTCGATACATGGACAAAGGGCAGTTCTTC.

The sample holds a few counts of this clonotype. The genes are TRBV4-3 and TRBJ1-4; unclear D gene. V lost 0 bases, J lost 4 bases, and 9 bases lay in between. Germline V CDR1 and CDR2: LGHNA, YSLEER. The CDR3 loop spans 15 amino acids. The CDR3 is CASSQDRQSNEKLFF. The CDR3 bases are TGCGCCAGCAGCCAAGATCGTCAGAGTAATGAAAAACTGTTTTTT.

This clonotype was observed at least ten times. The V and J genes are TRBV4-2 and TRBJ2-7; TRBD2 agrees at 9 bases. V was clipped by 3 bases and J by 3 bases; unmatched bases: 6. Germline V gene data show CDR1 as LGHNA and CDR2 as YNFKEQ. This CDR3 is built from 15 residues. In DNA, the CDR3 is TGTGCCAGCAGCCAGTCTAGCGGGGTGAACTACGAGCAGTACTTC. It is translated as CASSQSSGVNYEQYF.